The clone carrying this T cell receptor beta chain was counted only a few times. The antigen is undetermined. This record comes from a study of naive and memory T cell subsets. Both TRBC1 and TRBC2 were covered by a beta constant-region primer of two equimolar oligonucleotides. An oligonucleotide with the SP2 primer and a 12-nucleotide UMI was ligated to the cDNA 3' end. The ligated cDNA underwent four PCR rounds using SP2 and nested alpha and beta constant-region primers. TCRdb processed the UMI-ligation and nested PCR reads anew with MiXCR; each CDR3 protein has one entry. The top ten hold approximately 20% of the sample, which has some 36,000 distinct CDR3 sequences, roughly 15% seen once. Study results and limitations: Activation and differentiation may alter RNA-based TCR counts. Over 90% of naive TCR sequences appeared only once after error correction, unlike memory subsets.

The V gene's germline CDR1 is LGHDT and CDR2 YNNKEL (reference sequence). The V end lost 1 base, the J end lost 5 bases, and 8 bases lay between the germline ends. The CDR3 is made up of 13 amino acids. The sequence was obtained from a human donor in good health. This rearrangement joins TRBV3-1 to TRBJ1-2; D perhaps matches TRBD1 (6 bases). Sequenced input: effector memory CD4+ T cells from blood. As to subset: effector memory, CD45RA- CD27-. CDR3 in amino acids: CASSQGTVYGYTF. CDR3 nucleotide sequence: TGTGCCAGCAGCCAAGGGACAGTTTATGGCTACACCTTC.